The present TCR beta chain was sequenced within a study of blood T cell repertoires in COVID-19. Study at large: The United States, Italy and Spain supplied acute and convalescent COVID-19 samples. Nucleic acid was either cDNA or gDNA, and it came from T cells, B-cell-depleted T cells, or PBMCs.

Original analysis: Quantification of nucleated cells was approximated via reference gene primer amplification. Profiled with immunoSEQ multiplex PCR; TCRdb holds only in-frame clones, not every one. V and J calls and clone size are given by that table; D and trimming were obtained from the DNA. The data contain about 250,000 clones, roughly 80% of them singletons. The sample holds a few counts of this clone. Per the germline V gene, CDR1 is SGHVS and CDR2 is FNYEAQ. V lost 5 bases, J lost 1 base, and 17 bases stayed unmatched. The CDR3 spans 19 residues. This receptor was identified in a man at least 80 years old with acute or convalescent COVID-19. The sample was peripheral blood. The chain carries TRBV7-6 and TRBJ2-7, with 10 bases that match TRBD1. In DNA form, the CDR3 reads TGTGCCAGCAGCCCTTGGACAGGGGGGGTATTATATAGATCCTACGAGCAGTACTTC. It codes for CASSPWTGGVLYRSYEQYF.